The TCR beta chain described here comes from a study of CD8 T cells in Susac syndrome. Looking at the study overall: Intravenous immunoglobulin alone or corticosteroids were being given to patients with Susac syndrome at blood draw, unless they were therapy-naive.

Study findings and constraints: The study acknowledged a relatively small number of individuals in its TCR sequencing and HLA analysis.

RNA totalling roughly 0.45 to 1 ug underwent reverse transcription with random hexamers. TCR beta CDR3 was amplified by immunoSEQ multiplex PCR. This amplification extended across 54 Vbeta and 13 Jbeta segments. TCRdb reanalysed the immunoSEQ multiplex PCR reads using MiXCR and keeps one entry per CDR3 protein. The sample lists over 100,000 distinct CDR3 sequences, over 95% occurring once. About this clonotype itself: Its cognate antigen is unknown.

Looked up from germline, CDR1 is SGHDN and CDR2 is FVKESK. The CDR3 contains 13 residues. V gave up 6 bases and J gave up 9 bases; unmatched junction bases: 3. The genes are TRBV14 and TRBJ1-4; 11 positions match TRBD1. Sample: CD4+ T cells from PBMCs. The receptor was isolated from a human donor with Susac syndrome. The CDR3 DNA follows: TGTGCCAGCAGGGGACAGGGGGGACAAAAACTGTTTTTT. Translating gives CASRGQGGQKLFF.